The sequence of this T cell receptor beta chain was determined in a study of human T cells and chemical hapten exposure. On the study more broadly: Small discrepancies in pooled library volume mainly accounted for the varying TCR yields per sample.

It was the library that attached unique molecular identifiers to individual cDNA molecules. TCRdb ran MiXCR on the RACE reads and lists one entry per CDR3 protein. The sample consists of about 80,000 distinct CDR3 sequences, around 15% of them appearing once. In its sample, this clonotype was seen many times. Time point denoted: pre-sensitization, week 0. As for treatment: therapeutic diphenylcyclopropenone sensitization with weekly scalp DPC. Trimming took off 6 bases at V and 4 bases at J, with 13 bases between the two ends. Germline assignment: CDR1 DFQATT and CDR2 SNEGSKA (reference sequence). The CDR3 has 13 residues.

This sequence was found in a woman aged 50 to 60 with alopecia areata. Some clones in this sample may be carry-over from other donors' samples. The rearrangement uses TRBV20-1 and TRBJ2-1, with a tentative D call TRBD1 (6 bases). The input for sequencing was whole blood, taken in connection with sensitization to the hapten diphenylcyclopropenone (DPC). CDR3 DNA: TGCAGTGCCTTCAGGGGTGAATACAATGAGCAGTTCTTC. This codes for CSAFRGEYNEQFF.